This TCR beta chain was found in a study of shared clonotypes between healthy human individuals (dated by TCRdb to about 2020). Concerning the study at large: A couple of women and a few men aged 18 to 49 years were included in the cohort. For each donor, three plates each were used for CD4 naive and CD4 memory, two plates were used for CD8 naive, and one plate was used for CD8 memory. The study deeply sequenced blood TCR repertoires of about five healthy adults to estimate repertoire size and the extent of clonotype sharing between individuals. To increase sequencing depth and limit assay-specific biases, different laboratories used diverse techniques to prepare libraries and sequence TCR repertoires. Each donor's leukapheresis produced roughly between about 0.8 and 10 billion PBMCs.

Healthy HIV-negative adults with no recently reported acute infections or vaccinations were included as donors. Every donor was a Caucasian adult living in Nashville, Tennessee, USA. CD4+ T cells were enriched by magnetic negative selection; naive cells were then positively selected on CD45RA, and the negative fraction formed the memory subset. After blood collection by leukapheresis, PBMCs were isolated using Ficoll-Histopaque density gradient centrifugation and then cryopreserved in the vapor phase of liquid nitrogen. Analytical flow cytometry was used to check the purity and quantity of every magnetically sorted T cell population. From each sorted fraction, genomic DNA was isolated and quantified by UV absorbance on a Nanodrop 2000c. What the research found in general, with its limitations: Because the study included only a small number of donors, the genetic and exposure-history diversity represented was limited. Sampling was limited to blood, and TCR repertoires in tissue likely differ from TCR repertoires in blood. When a few donors were compared, the shared fraction of clonotypes was around 5% for naive CD4, approximately 3.3% for naive CD8, 2.3% for memory CD4, and 0.4% for memory CD8. Compared with non-shared clonotypes, clonotypes shared by all four sorted-subset donors had higher generation probabilities. Estimated clonotype richness was generally larger for naive than for memory subsets. Based on pairwise subsampling, the degree of clonotype sharing among donors was expected to be affected by sequencing depth. Even with the large sequencing depth, rarefaction of the sorted-subset datasets indicated that sequencing was incomplete.

On this clone: Its antigen is not yet known. No clone much larger than this one lies a single base away; base qualities are absent.

Using the deep immunoSEQ assay, TCR CDR3 regions were amplified from genomic DNA by multiplex PCR. Genomic DNA extracted from each cell subset was distributed evenly over all wells of several immunoSEQ 96-well plates, and each plate served as one replicate. For sorted subsets, each replicate PCR was loaded with roughly 0.2 ug genomic DNA, equivalent to some 27,000 T cell genomes. The purified libraries were quantified using a Qubit 3.0 fluorometer, sized with a Bioanalyzer 2100, and then quantified again using the KAPA Library Quantification kit. Each immunoSEQ 96-well plate was sequenced on its own single-read 150-cycle Illumina NextSeq 550 flow cell. The source study handled its data this way. Because only junctional sequences without quality scores were contained in the immunoSEQ output, filtering matching that applied to full-length reads could not be performed. Sequences were annotated with PyIR, a Python wrapper for IgBLAST v1.9, and V/J genes and CDR3 were assigned using IMGT germline references. Reads were removed for weak V/J assignments (E-value above 1e-6), missing CDR3, stop codons, out-of-frame junctions, or ambiguous translated residues. V3J clonotypes were defined as sequences sharing the same inferred V gene, J gene, and CDR3 amino acid sequence. To compute the percentage overlap between repertoires, the number of shared unique clonotypes was divided by the size of the smaller repertoire. Richness of each repertoire was evaluated using RTK rarefaction, the Chao1 estimator, and Recon v2.1 estimates of unobserved clonotypes. For all TCRbeta clonotypes obtained by the gDNA method from four donors, generation probabilities were computed with OLGA. The clones in this table, taken by TCRdb from immuneACCESS, are in-frame only. Not every clone is retained; where verified, under half of the shortfall comes from an unresolved V gene, and the cause of the rest is unknown. V and J calls and clone size are those listed in that table; D and trimming were worked out from the DNA. Here the sample has roughly 1 million clones; 65% to 75% occur a single time. The ten largest clonotypes hold approximately 1.5% of the sample.

The receptor was isolated from a man aged 18 to 29 in good health. Sequencing was performed on memory CD4+ T cells sorted from blood. What the cell subset or site label conveys for this sample: CD45RA-negative fraction.

The sequence in DNA is TGTGCCAGCAGTTCCGGCGGGGGCCTCAGCTACAATGAGCAGTTCTTC. Translated, this gives CASSSGGGLSYNEQFF. The chain employs TRBV28 and TRBJ2-1; D gene: possibly TRBD2, on 7 matching bases. From the cysteine through the phenylalanine, the CDR3 covers 16 amino acids. Only the CDR3 DNA stays, 48 bases, in frame from base 1. CDR1 and CDR2, per the germline V gene, are MDHEN and SYDVKM. V is pared back by 4 bases and J by 3 bases, with 16 bases lying between the germline termini.